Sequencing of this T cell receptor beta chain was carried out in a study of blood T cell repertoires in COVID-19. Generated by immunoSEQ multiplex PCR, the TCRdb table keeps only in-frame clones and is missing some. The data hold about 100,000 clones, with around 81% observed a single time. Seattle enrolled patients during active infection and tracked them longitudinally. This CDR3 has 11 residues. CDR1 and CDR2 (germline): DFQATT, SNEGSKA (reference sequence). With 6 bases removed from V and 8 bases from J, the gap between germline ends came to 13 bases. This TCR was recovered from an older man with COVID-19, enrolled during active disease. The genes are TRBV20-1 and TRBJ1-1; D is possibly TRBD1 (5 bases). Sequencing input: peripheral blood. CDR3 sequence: CSAYATEEAFF. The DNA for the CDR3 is TGCAGTGCCTATGCGACAGAAGAAGCTTTCTTT.